Below, one TCR beta chain is given with its context. This clone appeared a single time. Its antigen target is currently unknown. Base qualities were left out, and no much larger clone turns up one base away. This sample was taken from a study of blood T cell repertoires in COVID-19 (dated by TCRdb to about 2020). About the investigation overall: The collaborator samples originated in the United States, Italy and Spain and spanned the acute and convalescent phases of COVID-19. The material from the prospective study consisted of cDNA or gDNA derived from T cells, B-cell-depleted T cells, or PBMCs. Deeply sampled blood TCRbeta repertoires from subjects exposed to, actively infected with, or recovered from COVID-19 were included in the dataset. A freely available public database, intended as a resource for researchers studying the immune response to SARS-CoV-2, is where the repertoires were released. The samples were drawn from two sources: the first 160 participants of the ongoing ImmuneRACE study, and approximately 1,300 subjects contributed by 6 global collaborators. The sample metadata nearly always contained a de-identified subject ID, COVID-19 status, age in years and sex. Where available, HLA class I and class II types were obtained from metadata supplied by the sample provider rather than from assay-based typing. Results the study describes overall, beyond this receptor: How much clinical and demographic metadata was included differed by source and by participant, and the metadata was provided uncurated.

CDR1 SNHLY and CDR2 FYNNEI are derived from the germline V gene. From the cysteine up to the phenylalanine, the CDR3 has a length of 12 residues. Only the CDR3 region is kept as DNA, spanning 36 bases read in frame from base 1. V was cut back by 8 bases and J by 0 bases, leaving a gap of 8 bases between them. Each collaborating institution followed its own protocols to collect whole blood in K2EDTA tubes. Collaborator samples were shipped for TCRbeta analysis as frozen whole blood, isolated PBMCs, or DNA extracted from either sample type. TCRbeta CDR3 regions were amplified from genomic DNA using the immunoSEQ Assay, a bias-controlled multiplex PCR. The original methods were these. The number of nucleated cells in each sample was estimated from the amplification of reference gene primers within the assay. To quantify the absolute abundance of each unique TCRbeta CDR3 rearrangement, sequence reads were collapsed and filtered. For each sample, productive Simpson clonality was calculated as the square root of Simpson's diversity index across productive rearrangements. TCRdb retrieved this table from immuneACCESS and kept in-frame rearrangements only. Not all clones are present; in checked studies, unresolved V genes account for under half, and no reason is known for the remainder. For V, J and clone size, that table is used; D and trimming come from the DNA. This sample holds 130,000 to 150,000 clones; almost 90% were observed only once. The top ten constitute approximately 2.4% of the sample.

The receptor was isolated from a human donor in a cohort sampled during active COVID-19. The receptor chain draws on TRBV2 and TRBJ2-7; TRBD1 is perhaps the D gene, given 5 matching bases. Sequencing input: peripheral blood. The bases are TGTGCCAGCCAACAGGCCTCCTACGAGCAGTACTTC. The encoded protein is CASQQASYEQYF.